This T cell receptor (beta chain) was identified in a study of cytomegalovirus exposure and HLA in healthy donors. Study outcomes and limitations: An observed cluster of highly shared sequence variants was recorded as a likely sequencing artifact.

A few counts support this clone. No antigen is known for it. With 60 Vbeta and 13 Jbeta primers, the PCR was carried out. The method was immunoSEQ multiplex PCR; TCRdb's version includes in-frame clones alone and lacks a portion of them. The repertoire holds approximately 120,000 clones, with 60% to 85% as singletons. The CDR3 has 16 amino acids. Germline CDR1 and CDR2: LNHDA and SQIVND (reference sequence). Trimming took 4 bases from V and 6 from J, leaving 21 bases between them. The sequence came from a female donor in good health and CMV-seronegative. Material: PBMCs. The V and J genes are TRBV19 and TRBJ1-2, with a weak D call TRBD1 (6 bases). DNA of the CDR3: TGTGCCAGTAGTAGACTATCGTCCGACAGGAAGGATGGCTACACCTTC. It translates to CASSRLSSDRKDGYTF.